Shown below are 9 T cell receptor beta chains from a single sample sequenced in a study of T cells after posttransplantation cyclophosphamide (dated by TCRdb to 2016 to 2017). The sample's treatment or condition label, decoded: high-dose cyclophosphamide on days +3 and +4 as single-agent GVHD prophylaxis. Patients in the PTCy group got busulfan and fludarabine conditioning, a marrow graft from a related or unrelated donor, and cyclophosphamide on days +3 and +4. Libraries came from the immunoSEQ multiplex PCR assay. Drawn from immuneACCESS, this table holds only the in-frame rearrangements with V and J called that TCRdb kept. Clones are partly lost; checked studies trace under half to an unresolved V gene and leave the rest unexplained. This sample gives 8,000 or so clones in total; roughly nine tenths of them show up just once. In total, the top ten clones hold approximately 1.2% of the sample.

Sequences were derived from CD4+ T cells sorted from blood, sampled approximately 1,500 days after allogeneic stem cell transplant with posttransplant cyclophosphamide. These receptors all stem from a female patient aged 45-60 years who received an allogeneic stem cell transplant from a related donor, was CMV-positive, and had no GVHD. Post transplant, some T cells may arise from the graft donor.

The chain has TRBV5-6 and TRBJ2-3, with D possibly matching TRBD2 (5 bases). The CDR3 loop spans 14 amino acids. Germline CDR1 SGHDT, CDR2 YYEEEE. V lost 0 bases and J 4 bases, leaving 9 bases between the germline ends. This chain's CDR3 is CASSLEDWADTQYF. The CDR3 coding sequence is TGTGCCAGCAGCTTGGAGGACTGGGCAGATACGCAGTATTTT.

The chain carries TRBV5-8 and TRBJ1-4; D not certain. Germline-derived CDR1 and CDR2 are SGHTS and YDEGEE. The CDR3 sequence is 15 residues long. V was shortened by 1 base and J by 10 bases, with 17 bases between the two germline ends. CDR3 nucleotides: TGTGCCAGCAGCTTGTCGTACGCCTCCATGAGAAAACTGTTTTTT. Translated, it gives CASSLSYASMRKLFF.

The chain combines TRBV10-3 with TRBJ2-7; 12 bases map to TRBD2. The V and J ends lost 8 bases and 2 bases, in that order; junction bases with no gene match: 13. This CDR3 is built from 17 residues. Per germline, CDR1 ENHRY and CDR2 SYGVKD. The CDR3 spells CAISASGRGGPPYEQYF. DNA of the CDR3: TGTGCCATCTCGGCTAGCGGGAGGGGAGGCCCTCCCTACGAGCAGTACTTC.

This clone was seen just once. This chain links TRBV5-1 with TRBJ2-1; D is perhaps TRBD1 (6 bases). Germline V gene data show CDR1 as SGHRS and CDR2 as YFSETQ. The V gene lost 5 bases and the J gene lost 9 bases, with 12 bases spanning the gap. The CDR3 is 12 amino acids. CDR3 nucleotides: TGCGCCAGCAGTCCTGGACAGATTGAGCAGTTCTTC. Translating it yields CASSPGQIEQFF.

The chain recombines TRBV18 with TRBJ2-3; tentatively, D is TRBD1 (6 bases). V was cut by 6 bases and J by 3 bases, with 10 bases left in between. CDR3 length: 13 amino acids. Germline assignment: CDR1 KGHSH and CDR2 LQKENI. CDR3 in DNA: TGTGCCAGCTCCTTACAGGGTACAGATACGCAGTATTTT. It yields the protein CASSLQGTDTQYF.

The V call is TRBV6-4, the J call TRBJ1-1; no firm D call. Trimming stripped 5 bases from V and 5 bases from J, with 12 bases between. CDR1 and CDR2 from the germline V gene are MRHNA and SNTAGT. CDR3 length: 13 amino acids. DNA for the CDR3: TGTGCCAGCAGTAATACCGGAGGAACTGAAGCTTTCTTT. This encodes CASSNTGGTEAFF.

The gene calls are TRBV7-7 and TRBJ2-5, with TRBD1 matching 7 bases. The CDR3 has 14 residues. The V and J ends lost 1 base and 3 bases, in that order; junction bases with no gene match: 2. CDR1 is SSHAT, CDR2 FNYEAQ, per germline (reference sequence). The CDR3 region is CASSLGTGEETQYF. CDR3 in DNA: TGTGCCAGCAGCTTAGGGACAGGTGAAGAGACCCAGTACTTC. Complete variable domain (other parts from reference TRBV7-7 and TRBJ2-5): GAGVSQSPRYKVTKRGQDVTLRCDPISSHATLYWYQQALGQGPEFLTYFNYEAQPDKSGLPSDRFSAERPEGSISTLTIQRTEQRDSAMYRCASSLGTGEETQYFGPGTRLLVL.

This clone was observed a single time. V gene TRBV18 combines with J gene TRBJ2-7; 9 bases fit TRBD1. This CDR3 spans 15 amino acids. CDR1 is KGHSH and CDR2 is LQKENI in the germline V gene. V lost 6 bases and J lost 0; bases outside the gene matches: 6. This CDR3 reads CASSPTGGASYEQYF. The CDR3 region has the DNA TGTGCCAGCTCCCCAACAGGGGGCGCCTCCTACGAGCAGTACTTC.

The rearrangement links TRBV11-2 to TRBJ2-2; TRBD2 agrees at 7 bases. Germline values: CDR1 SGHAT, CDR2 FQNNGV. J lost 6 bases, V lost 3 bases, and 7 bases had no gene match. The CDR3 contains 15 residues. CDR3 sequence: CASSLQLADSGELFF. The CDR3 DNA reads TGTGCCAGCAGCTTGCAGCTAGCGGACTCCGGGGAGCTGTTTTTT.